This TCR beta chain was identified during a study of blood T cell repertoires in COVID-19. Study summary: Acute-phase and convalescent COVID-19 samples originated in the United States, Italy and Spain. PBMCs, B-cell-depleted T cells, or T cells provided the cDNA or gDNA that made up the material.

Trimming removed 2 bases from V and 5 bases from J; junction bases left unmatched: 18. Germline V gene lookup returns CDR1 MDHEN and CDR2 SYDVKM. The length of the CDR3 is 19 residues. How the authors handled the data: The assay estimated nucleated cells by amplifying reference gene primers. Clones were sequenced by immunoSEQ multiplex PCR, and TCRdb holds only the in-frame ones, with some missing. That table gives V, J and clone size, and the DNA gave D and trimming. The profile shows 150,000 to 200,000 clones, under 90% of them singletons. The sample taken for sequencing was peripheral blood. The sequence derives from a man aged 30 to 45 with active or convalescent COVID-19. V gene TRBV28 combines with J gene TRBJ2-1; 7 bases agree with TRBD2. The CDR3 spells CASSLRASGASRGDNEQFF. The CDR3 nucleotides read TGTGCCAGCAGTTTACGGGCTAGCGGAGCCTCCAGAGGTGACAATGAGCAGTTCTTC.